Listed here are 14 T cell receptor beta chains from one sample, sequenced in a study of T-cell memory formation after mild COVID-19. TCRdb re-analysed the 5' RACE reads in MiXCR, keeping a single row per CDR3 protein. Altogether 180,000 or so distinct CDR3 sequences are present, approximately 10% being singletons, with the ten largest covering 3.8%. The sequenced sample was PBMCs or a T cell subset sorted from them (not recorded which). The receptors were gathered from a young man who had mild COVID-19 (a few samples of this study predate the infection). Cell type and time point are not known.

The rearrangement uses TRBV5-1 and TRBJ2-5, with TRBD2 matching over 8 bases. The V gene's germline CDR1 is SGHRS and CDR2 YFSETQ. The ends lost 0 bases at V and 1 base at J; junction bases unmatched: 2. The CDR3 extends over 15 amino acids. The CDR3 DNA follows: TGCGCCAGCAGCTTGGGCGGGGGGACCCAAGAGACCCAGTACTTC. Encoded protein: CASSLGGGTQETQYF.

At least ten counts were recorded for this clonotype. This chain uses TRBV5-1 with TRBJ2-1, with D unclear. This CDR3 has 12 residues. V was trimmed by 0 bases and J by 9 bases, leaving 7 bases between them. Germline CDR1 reads SGHRS; CDR2 reads YFSETQ. The chain's CDR3 is CASSLVMGEQFF. The CDR3 DNA sequence: TGCGCCAGCAGCTTGGTGATGGGTGAGCAGTTCTTC.

Written as DNA, the CDR3 is TGTGCCAGCAGCGCCGGGCTAGAGAAGACCCAGTACTTC. Translated, it gives CASSAGLEKTQYF. The V and J genes are TRBV5-6 and TRBJ2-5, with D unresolved. The CDR3 totals 13 residues. The V end was cut by 4 bases, the J end by 6 bases, with 13 bases between. Per germline, CDR1 SGHDT and CDR2 YYEEEE.

This clonotype was observed a handful of times. This chain connects TRBV5-4 to TRBJ2-1; D gene unclear. CDR1 and CDR2 (germline): SGHNT, YYREEE (reference sequence). This CDR3 is 14 amino acids long. V was shortened by 0 bases and J by 8 bases, with 12 bases between the two germline ends. The CDR3 sequence: CASSLGSERHEQFF. The CDR3 DNA follows: TGTGCCAGCAGCTTGGGGTCCGAAAGACATGAGCAGTTCTTC.

This clonotype was picked up a small number of times. The V gene is TRBV6-2 or TRBV6-3, the J gene TRBJ2-1, with D unresolved. CDR1 MNHEY and CDR2 SVGEGT come from the germline V gene. Trimming left V 8 bases short and J 0 bases short, with 17 bases between. The CDR3 sequence is 16 residues long. The CDR3 DNA reads as TGTGCCAGCTACGGAGATAGCCCAAGCTCCTACAATGAGCAGTTCTTC. Residues: CASYGDSPSSYNEQFF.

This clonotype was counted a few times. V usage is TRBV19 and J usage is TRBJ2-1; TRBD2 is a possible D gene (7 bases). The length of the CDR3 is 14 residues. From germline, CDR1 is LNHDA and CDR2 SQIVND (reference sequence). Trimming stripped 10 bases from V and 7 bases from J, with 20 bases between. The CDR3 protein is CATSQEGGRNEQFF. The CDR3 DNA follows: TGTGCCACCTCTCAGGAGGGGGGGCGGAATGAGCAGTTCTTC.

V and J are TRBV7-8 and TRBJ2-7, with D possibly matching TRBD2 (5 bases). Germline CDR1 SGHVS, CDR2 FQNEAQ. Trimming left V 4 bases short and J 7 bases short, with 11 bases between. This CDR3 comprises 12 residues. CDR3 residues: CASSSGFGEQYF. As DNA, the CDR3 is TGTGCCAGCAGCTCGGGGTTTGGGGAGCAGTACTTC.

This clonotype appeared many times. The chain employs TRBV5-6 and TRBJ1-6, with a possible D match to TRBD1 (5 bases). The CDR3 loop spans 17 amino acids. The V and J ends lost 0 bases and 8 bases respectively, with 18 bases between them. Germline lookup yields CDR1 SGHDT and CDR2 YYEEEE. CDR3 sequence: CASSLGPGHPAYSPLHF. Written as DNA, the CDR3 is TGTGCCAGCAGCTTGGGGCCCGGACATCCTGCGTATTCACCCCTCCACTTT. Together with reference TRBV5-6 and TRBJ1-6, the CDR3 gives the full variable domain: DAGVTQSPTHLIKTRGQQVTLRCSPKSGHDTVSWYQQALGQGPQFIFQYYEEEERQRGNFPDRFSGHQFPNYSSELNVNALLLGDSALYLCASSLGPGHPAYSPLHFGNGTRLTVT.

This clonotype has only a few counts. The chain uses TRBV29-1 and TRBJ2-1, with 11 bases lining up with TRBD2. The CDR3 runs 14 residues. Germline loops: CDR1 SQVTM, CDR2 ANQGSEA. V was clipped by 4 bases and J by 8 bases; unmatched bases: 7. CDR3 sequence reads: CSVVALAGGYEQFF. The CDR3 region has the DNA TGCAGCGTTGTGGCGCTAGCGGGGGGATATGAGCAGTTCTTC.

This clonotype was seen a handful of times. The junction departs from germline at one end; a sequencing error may be responsible. The chain combines TRBV7-2 with TRBJ2-1; maybe TRBD1 (5 bases). Germline CDR1 and CDR2: SGHTA and FQGNSA. This CDR3 contains 14 residues. The CDR3 sequence is CASSLESGHKEQFF. The CDR3 region has the DNA TGTGCCAGCAGCTTAGAATCCGGACACAAAGAGCAGTTCTTC.

This clonotype has just a few counts. The V gene is TRBV6-6, the J gene TRBJ1-2; the D is unclear. V lost 6 bases and J lost 5, with 10 bases in between. Germline CDR1 reads MNHNY; CDR2 reads SVGAGI (reference sequence). The CDR3 extends over 12 amino acids. The CDR3 sequence: CASRGGQYGYTF. CDR3 coding DNA: TGTGCCAGCAGGGGAGGGCAGTATGGCTACACCTTC.

This clonotype was counted a few times. The rearrangement uses TRBV5-5 and TRBJ2-3; 7 bases are a match to TRBD2. The CDR3 runs 16 residues. Germline CDR1 is SGHKS and CDR2 is YYEKEE (reference sequence). The J segment lost 2 bases and the V segment lost 4 bases, leaving 10 bases of the junction unmatched. The DNA of the CDR3 is TGTGCCAGCAGCCTTGCCGCAAGCGGGACCACAGATACGCAGTATTTT. It translates to CASSLAASGTTDTQYF.

There are many counts of this clonotype. V is TRBV24-1 and J is TRBJ2-1, with D uncertain. CDR3 length: 15 amino acids. The V end was cut by 2 bases, the J end by 0 bases, with 7 bases between. CDR1 and CDR2 (germline): KGHDR, SFDVKD. Written as DNA, the CDR3 is TGTGCCACCAGTGATTCCTGGAGCTCCTACAATGAGCAGTTCTTC. Amino acid sequence: CATSDSWSSYNEQFF.

This sequence joins TRBV7-9 and TRBJ2-3; tentative D call: TRBD1 (5 bases). V was clipped by 1 base and J by 0 bases, with 8 bases between them. Germline V gene data show CDR1 as SEHNR and CDR2 as FQNEAQ (reference sequence). CDR3 length: 15 amino acids. Written as DNA, the CDR3 is TGTGCCAGCAGCTTAGGTGACAGCAGCACAGATACGCAGTATTTT. This gives the protein CASSLGDSSTDTQYF. The full variable domain, rest sourced from reference TRBV7-9 and TRBJ2-3, is DTGVSQNPRHKITKRGQNVTFRCDPISEHNRLYWYRQTLGQGPEFLTYFQNEAQLEKSRLLSDRFSAERPKGSFSTLEIQRTEQGDSAMYLCASSLGDSSTDTQYFGPGTRLTVL.